Included here is one T cell receptor (beta chain) sequence, with context. These data are taken from a study of Ad26.COV2.S vaccination and SARS-CoV-2 variants. Study information: Ad26.COV2.S was injected intramuscularly once or twice, 56 days apart.

Treatment here: some 20 received Ad26.COV2.S at low or high dose, single or two shots; a few received placebo; per-sample allocation not given. Sampling was done on day 63 after the first vaccine or placebo injection. This CDR3 spans 16 amino acids. Trimming took 1 base from V and 0 from J, leaving 13 bases between them. Germline CDR1 and CDR2: MNHEY and SMNVEV (reference sequence). This table comes from immunoSEQ multiplex PCR, and its TCRdb copy is limited to in-frame clones, with some not included. This table has 360,000 or so clones, roughly 84% appearing once. The receptor's source is a person between 18 and 60 years old who received the Ad26.COV2.S COVID-19 vaccine or a placebo. The chain has TRBV27 and TRBJ2-7; possible D gene TRBD2, 5 bases. The specimen was peripheral blood, collected in a trial of Ad26.COV2.S vaccine versus placebo. The CDR3 bases are TGTGCCAGCAGTTTATTGTGGCGGGCAGGCTCCTACGAGCAGTACTTC. This translates into CASSLLWRAGSYEQYF.